This T cell receptor beta chain was retrieved from a study of shared clonotypes between healthy human individuals. V trimming: 4 bases; J trimming: 0 bases; junction bases outside the gene matches: 3. Germline CDR1 and CDR2: MRHNA and SNTAGT. The CDR3 spans 14 residues. Using approximately 200 ng DNA, 25,000 to 35,000 T cell genomes, the sorted-subset replicate PCRs were run. Libraries were prepared by immunoSEQ multiplex PCR; TCRdb keeps only in-frame clonotypes and omits some of them. The table includes approximately 940,000 clones, over 75% detected once. The receptor was isolated from a man aged 18 to 30 in good health. The sample comprised memory CD4+ T cells sorted from blood. As to subset: CD45RA-negative fraction. The J gene is TRBJ2-7, the V gene TRBV6-4; 7 bases are a match to TRBD1. CDR3 sequence: CASSVTGSSYEQYF. The CDR3 DNA reads TGTGCCAGCAGTGTGACAGGGAGCTCCTACGAGCAGTACTTC.